This TCR beta chain was documented in a study of regulatory T cells in long-lasting Graves disease. Regarding the study as a whole: When disease was persistent, TRBV28, TRBJ1-2 and TRBJ2-5 were the favored segments. Having only a small sample size may have limited accuracy.

With iRepertoire HTBI primers and Arm-PCR of CDR3 regions, TCR beta libraries were built. Via MiXCR, TCRdb re-called the multiplex PCR reads, giving one row per CDR3 protein. In the table there are a few hundred thousand distinct CDR3 sequences, over 15% of which are singletons. This clonotype showed up many times. What it recognizes is unknown. Time point indicated: newly diagnosed GD, antithyroid drugs for less than 3 months. RNA from PBMCs was the source of the TCR library. CDR1 and CDR2 from the germline V gene are KGHSH and LQKENI. CDR3 length: 11 amino acids. V lost 2 bases, J lost 8 bases, and 6 bases lay in between. This sample also belongs to another study, concerning T cells in Graves' hyperthyroidism and ophthalmopathy.

This clonotype was obtained from a man aged 35 to 55 with Graves disease. The gene calls are TRBV18 and TRBJ1-2; D not resolved. Sequences were derived from peripheral blood mononuclear cells (PBMCs), sampled at new diagnosis, from a patient treated with antithyroid drugs. The CDR3 sequence is CASSPGRGYTF. The CDR3 coding sequence is TGTGCCAGCTCACCAGGGAGGGGCTACACCTTC.